These T cell receptor beta chains were read from a single sample in a study of blood T cell repertoires in COVID-19. Libraries were prepared by immunoSEQ multiplex PCR; TCRdb keeps only in-frame clonotypes and omits some of them. This table holds 400,000 to 450,000 clones, about 90% found once. Input material: PBMCs or T cells enriched from blood (not recorded which). Receptor source: a man in his late teens or twenties who had recovered from COVID-19. Both conserved end residues are part of each CDR3. D genes are given only for firm matches. Clone size appears in some rows only: once, few, many, or a class for an expanded clone.

d_gene: TRBD2
abundance: .
j_gene: TRBJ2-3
v_gene: TRBV5-6
CDR3aa: CASSRPGGSSLRDTQYF
CDR3nt: TGTGCCAGCAGCCGTCCCGGGGGGTCCAGTCTGAGGGATACGCAGTATTTT

d_gene: .
abundance: .
j_gene: TRBJ1-5
v_gene: TRBV28
CDR3aa: CASSLGTGGQHF
CDR3nt: TGTGCCAGCAGTTTAGGAACGGGGGGCCAGCATTTT

d_gene: .
abundance: .
j_gene: TRBJ2-7
v_gene: TRBV7-8
CDR3aa: CASSLELGVPYEQYF
CDR3nt: TGTGCCAGCAGCTTAGAACTCGGGGTTCCCTACGAGCAGTACTTC

d_gene: .
abundance: .
j_gene: TRBJ2-2
v_gene: TRBV29-1
CDR3aa: CSVERTGMNTGELFF
CDR3nt: TGCAGCGTTGAGAGGACGGGGATGAACACCGGGGAGCTGTTTTTT

d_gene: TRBD1
abundance: .
j_gene: TRBJ1-1
v_gene: TRBV11-2
CDR3aa: CASSLGGPGGDTEAFF
CDR3nt: TGTGCCAGCAGCTTAGGAGGGCCAGGGGGCGATACGGAAGCTTTCTTT

d_gene: TRBD1
abundance: .
j_gene: TRBJ1-3
v_gene: TRBV7-6
CDR3aa: CASSPGQAASGNTIYF
CDR3nt: TGTGCCAGCAGCCCCGGACAGGCTGCCTCTGGAAACACCATATATTTT

d_gene: .
abundance: .
j_gene: TRBJ1-2
v_gene: TRBV19
CDR3aa: CASTRDRGYYEGYTF
CDR3nt: TGTGCCAGTACGAGGGATCGGGGATACTACGAGGGCTACACCTTC

d_gene: TRBD1
abundance: .
j_gene: TRBJ2-4
v_gene: TRBV6-4
CDR3aa: CASREGNRGELAKNIQYF
CDR3nt: TGTGCCAGTAGAGAAGGTAACAGGGGGGAACTAGCCAAAAACATTCAGTACTTC

d_gene: .
abundance: .
j_gene: TRBJ2-5
v_gene: TRBV5-1
CDR3aa: CASSEAVLWNQETQYF
CDR3nt: TGCGCCAGCAGCGAGGCGGTCTTGTGGAACCAAGAGACCCAGTACTTC

d_gene: TRBD2
abundance: .
j_gene: TRBJ2-5
v_gene: TRBV7-7
CDR3aa: CASSPTGLAQETQYF
CDR3nt: TGTGCCAGCAGCCCCACGGGACTAGCACAAGAGACCCAGTACTTC

d_gene: TRBD1
abundance: .
j_gene: TRBJ2-2
v_gene: TRBV4-1
CDR3aa: CASSQVPAQGAPGELFF
CDR3nt: TGCGCCAGCAGCCAAGTCCCCGCACAGGGGGCGCCCGGGGAGCTGTTTTTT

d_gene: TRBD2
abundance: .
j_gene: TRBJ2-1
v_gene: TRBV9
CDR3aa: CASSVGDYYNEQFF
CDR3nt: TGTGCCAGCAGCGTAGGGGACTATTACAATGAGCAGTTCTTC

d_gene: TRBD2
abundance: .
j_gene: TRBJ2-7
v_gene: TRBV27
CDR3aa: CASSLGGGRAFYEQYF
CDR3nt: TGTGCCAGCAGTTTAGGGGGCGGGAGGGCCTTCTACGAGCAGTACTTC

d_gene: TRBD1
abundance: .
j_gene: TRBJ1-5
v_gene: TRBV5-1
CDR3aa: CASSLEGQGNQPQHF
CDR3nt: TGCGCCAGCAGCTTGGAGGGACAGGGAAATCAGCCCCAGCATTTT

d_gene: .
abundance: .
j_gene: TRBJ2-7
v_gene: TRBV30
CDR3aa: CAWSGVNYEQYF
CDR3nt: TGTGCCTGGAGTGGAGTAAACTACGAGCAGTACTTC

d_gene: .
abundance: .
j_gene: TRBJ2-3
v_gene: TRBV20-1
CDR3aa: CSASSLARTDTQYF
CDR3nt: TGCAGTGCTAGTAGTCTAGCGAGAACAGATACGCAGTATTTT

d_gene: TRBD2
abundance: .
j_gene: TRBJ2-1
v_gene: TRBV9
CDR3aa: CASRDQTSGRRHEQFF
CDR3nt: TGTGCCAGCAGAGATCAGACTAGCGGGAGGAGGCATGAGCAGTTCTTC

d_gene: TRBD1
abundance: .
j_gene: TRBJ2-5
v_gene: TRBV3-1/TRBV3-2
CDR3aa: CASSHPAGGAPGETQYF
CDR3nt: TGTGCCAGCAGCCACCCGGCAGGGGGAGCCCCGGGAGAGACCCAGTACTTC

d_gene: TRBD1
abundance: .
j_gene: TRBJ1-2
v_gene: TRBV10-3
CDR3aa: CAISEGTGQGYTF
CDR3nt: TGTGCCATCAGTGAGGGGACAGGGCAAGGCTACACCTTC

d_gene: .
abundance: once
j_gene: TRBJ1-2
v_gene: TRBV24-1
CDR3aa: CATSDSGGYTF
CDR3nt: TGTGCCACCAGTGATTCCGGGGGGTACACCTTC

d_gene: .
abundance: .
j_gene: TRBJ1-1
v_gene: TRBV19
CDR3aa: CASSIDWEDTEAFF
CDR3nt: TGTGCCAGTAGTATAGACTGGGAGGACACTGAAGCTTTCTTT

d_gene: TRBD1
abundance: .
j_gene: TRBJ1-2
v_gene: TRBV4-1
CDR3aa: CASSIGQGLNYGYTF
CDR3nt: TGCGCCAGCAGCATCGGACAGGGACTGAACTATGGCTACACCTTC

d_gene: .
abundance: once
j_gene: TRBJ2-2
v_gene: TRBV2
CDR3aa: CASSLGLLNTGELFF
CDR3nt: TGTGCCAGCAGCCTAGGACTGTTGAACACCGGGGAGCTGTTTTTT

d_gene: .
abundance: .
j_gene: TRBJ2-7
v_gene: TRBV7-2
CDR3aa: CASSSSTGYEQYF
CDR3nt: TGTGCCAGCAGCTCATCGACAGGATACGAGCAGTACTTC

d_gene: TRBD1
abundance: .
j_gene: TRBJ1-5
v_gene: TRBV5-5
CDR3aa: CASSVGAGGYSNQPQHF
CDR3nt: TGTGCCAGCAGCGTGGGGGCAGGGGGCTATAGCAATCAGCCCCAGCATTTT

d_gene: .
abundance: .
j_gene: TRBJ2-5
v_gene: TRBV20-1
CDR3aa: CSASRPGEETQYF
CDR3nt: TGCAGTGCTAGTCGCCCGGGGGAAGAGACCCAGTACTTC

d_gene: TRBD2
abundance: .
j_gene: TRBJ2-2
v_gene: TRBV13
CDR3aa: CASSPLLAVPVANTGELFF
CDR3nt: TGTGCCAGCAGCCCATTACTAGCGGTTCCTGTCGCGAACACCGGGGAGCTGTTTTTT

d_gene: TRBD2
abundance: .
j_gene: TRBJ2-3
v_gene: TRBV11-2
CDR3aa: CASSPSRGGLYDTQYF
CDR3nt: TGTGCCAGCAGCCCCAGTCGCGGGGGGCTGTACGATACGCAGTATTTT

d_gene: .
abundance: .
j_gene: TRBJ1-6
v_gene: TRBV28
CDR3aa: CASSWGGSPLHF
CDR3nt: TGTGCCAGCAGCTGGGGGGGGTCACCCCTCCACTTT

d_gene: TRBD1
abundance: .
j_gene: TRBJ1-1
v_gene: TRBV6-5
CDR3aa: CASSTRTGGTEAFF
CDR3nt: TGTGCCAGCAGCACAAGGACAGGGGGCACTGAAGCTTTCTTT

d_gene: .
abundance: .
j_gene: TRBJ2-1
v_gene: TRBV7-9
CDR3aa: CASGEEQGQFF
CDR3nt: TGTGCCAGCGGCGAGGAGCAGGGGCAGTTCTTC

d_gene: .
abundance: .
j_gene: TRBJ1-6
v_gene: TRBV19
CDR3aa: CASTEGLNSPLHF
CDR3nt: TGTGCCAGTACGGAGGGGCTAAATTCACCCCTCCACTTT

d_gene: TRBD2
abundance: .
j_gene: TRBJ2-1
v_gene: TRBV18
CDR3aa: CASSNLGGGYNEQFF
CDR3nt: TGTGCCAGCTCCAACTTGGGCGGGGGCTACAATGAGCAGTTCTTC

d_gene: .
abundance: once
j_gene: TRBJ1-2
v_gene: TRBV6-4
CDR3aa: CASSPEAGGLSGGYTF
CDR3nt: TGTGCCAGCAGCCCGGAGGCGGGGGGACTTTCGGGTGGCTACACCTTC

d_gene: TRBD1
abundance: few
j_gene: TRBJ1-6
v_gene: TRBV3-1/TRBV3-2
CDR3aa: CASSQDFSTGANYNSPLHF
CDR3nt: TGTGCCAGCAGCCAAGATTTTTCGACAGGGGCGAACTATAATTCACCCCTCCACTTT

d_gene: TRBD1
abundance: .
j_gene: TRBJ1-1
v_gene: TRBV27
CDR3aa: CASSIQPRGRGTEAFF
CDR3nt: TGTGCCAGCAGTATTCAACCCAGGGGGCGAGGGACTGAAGCTTTCTTT

d_gene: .
abundance: .
j_gene: TRBJ2-1
v_gene: TRBV30
CDR3aa: CAWGPNNEQFF
CDR3nt: TGTGCCTGGGGACCCAACAATGAGCAGTTCTTC

d_gene: TRBD2
abundance: .
j_gene: TRBJ2-7
v_gene: TRBV28
CDR3aa: CASSPGTSGTYEQYF
CDR3nt: TGTGCCAGCAGTCCCGGGACTAGCGGTACCTACGAGCAGTACTTC

d_gene: TRBD2
abundance: .
j_gene: TRBJ2-5
v_gene: TRBV7-9
CDR3aa: CASSLLAGVQETQYF
CDR3nt: TGTGCCAGCAGTCTACTAGCGGGTGTTCAAGAGACCCAGTACTTC

d_gene: .
abundance: .
j_gene: TRBJ2-7
v_gene: TRBV5-1
CDR3aa: CASSPGTLTYEQYF
CDR3nt: TGCGCCAGCAGCCCCGGGACACTTACCTACGAGCAGTACTTC

d_gene: .
abundance: .
j_gene: TRBJ2-2
v_gene: TRBV5-1
CDR3aa: CASSLTPGTGELFF
CDR3nt: TGCGCCAGCAGCTTGACTCCTGGCACCGGGGAGCTGTTTTTT

d_gene: .
abundance: .
j_gene: TRBJ1-1
v_gene: TRBV10-1
CDR3aa: CASSESAGKAFF
CDR3nt: TGCGCCAGCAGTGAGTCAGCCGGGAAAGCTTTCTTT

d_gene: TRBD2
abundance: .
j_gene: TRBJ2-3
v_gene: TRBV14
CDR3aa: CASSQDIPGAGEGTQYF
CDR3nt: TGTGCCAGCAGCCAAGATATCCCCGGGGCGGGGGAAGGTACGCAGTATTTT

d_gene: TRBD2
abundance: .
j_gene: TRBJ2-7
v_gene: TRBV5-4
CDR3aa: CASSLFSGGFNEQYF
CDR3nt: TGTGCCAGCAGCTTGTTTAGCGGGGGCTTCAACGAGCAGTACTTC

d_gene: .
abundance: .
j_gene: TRBJ1-3
v_gene: TRBV10-3
CDR3aa: CAISEPQGAGNTIYF
CDR3nt: TGTGCCATCAGTGAGCCCCAGGGTGCTGGAAACACCATATATTTT

d_gene: TRBD1
abundance: .
j_gene: TRBJ2-7
v_gene: TRBV2
CDR3aa: CASTVGGPYEQYF
CDR3nt: TGTGCCAGCACCGTAGGGGGCCCCTACGAGCAGTACTTC

d_gene: TRBD1
abundance: once
j_gene: TRBJ1-2
v_gene: TRBV5-5
CDR3aa: CASSLGTGGTDYTF
CDR3nt: TGTGCCAGCAGCTTGGGGACAGGGGGAACGGACTACACCTTC

d_gene: TRBD2
abundance: few
j_gene: TRBJ2-5
v_gene: TRBV9
CDR3aa: CASSGTRGETQYF
CDR3nt: TGTGCCAGCAGCGGGACTAGAGGAGAGACCCAGTACTTC

d_gene: .
abundance: .
j_gene: TRBJ2-5
v_gene: TRBV18
CDR3aa: CASSPRNRRQETQYF
CDR3nt: TGTGCCAGCTCACCCCGGAACCGGAGACAAGAGACCCAGTACTTC

d_gene: .
abundance: .
j_gene: TRBJ2-7
v_gene: TRBV28
CDR3aa: CASRLGASDSYEQYF
CDR3nt: TGTGCCAGCAGGTTGGGGGCCTCCGACTCCTACGAGCAGTACTTC

d_gene: .
abundance: .
j_gene: TRBJ1-2
v_gene: TRBV6-5
CDR3aa: CASRWENSYGYTF
CDR3nt: TGTGCCAGCAGGTGGGAGAATAGCTATGGCTACACCTTC

d_gene: .
abundance: .
j_gene: TRBJ1-5
v_gene: TRBV7-9
CDR3aa: CASSSQGLNQPQHF
CDR3nt: TGTGCCAGCAGCTCTCAGGGATTAAATCAGCCCCAGCATTTT

d_gene: .
abundance: .
j_gene: TRBJ1-1
v_gene: TRBV11-3
CDR3aa: CASSLEGWGRGVNTEAFF
CDR3nt: TGTGCCAGCAGCTTAGAAGGATGGGGCAGGGGTGTTAACACTGAAGCTTTCTTT

d_gene: TRBD2
abundance: .
j_gene: TRBJ2-1
v_gene: TRBV7-3
CDR3aa: CASSLSSGGQFF
CDR3nt: TGTGCCAGCAGCTTATCCAGCGGGGGCCAGTTCTTC

d_gene: TRBD1
abundance: .
j_gene: TRBJ2-7
v_gene: TRBV5-4
CDR3aa: CASSLKTGWSYEQYF
CDR3nt: TGTGCCAGCAGCTTAAAGACAGGGTGGTCCTACGAGCAGTACTTC